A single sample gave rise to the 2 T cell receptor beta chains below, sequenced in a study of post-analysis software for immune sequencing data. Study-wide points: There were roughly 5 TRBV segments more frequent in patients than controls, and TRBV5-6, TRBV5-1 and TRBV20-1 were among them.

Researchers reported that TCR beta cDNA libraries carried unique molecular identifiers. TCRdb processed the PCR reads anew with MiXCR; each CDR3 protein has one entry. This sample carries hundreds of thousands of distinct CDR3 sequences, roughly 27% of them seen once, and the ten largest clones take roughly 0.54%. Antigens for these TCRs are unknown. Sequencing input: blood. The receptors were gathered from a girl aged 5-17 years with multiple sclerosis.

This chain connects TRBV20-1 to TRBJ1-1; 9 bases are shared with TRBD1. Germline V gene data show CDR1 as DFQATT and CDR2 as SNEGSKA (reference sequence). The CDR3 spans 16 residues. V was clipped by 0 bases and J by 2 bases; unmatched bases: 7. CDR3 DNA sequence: TGCAGTGCTAGAGAGGGACAGGGCAAACTTAACACTGAAGCTTTCTTT. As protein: CSAREGQGKLNTEAFF.

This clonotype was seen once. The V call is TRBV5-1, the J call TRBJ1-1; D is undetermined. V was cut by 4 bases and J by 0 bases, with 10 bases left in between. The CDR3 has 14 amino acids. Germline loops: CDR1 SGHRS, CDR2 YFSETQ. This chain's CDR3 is CASSMDLMNTEAFF. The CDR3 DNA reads TGCGCCAGCAGCATGGACCTTATGAACACTGAAGCTTTCTTT.